This T cell receptor beta chain was captured in a study of response to subunit inactivated influenza vaccine. Per the germline V gene, CDR1 is LGHNA and CDR2 is YSLEER. The ends were cut back, 0 bases at V and 2 bases at J, with 11 bases in the middle. CDR3 length equals 15 residues. In its sample, this clonotype was seen a few times. TCRdb recomputed calls from the RT-PCR reads with MiXCR, one row per CDR3 protein. Of around 710,000 distinct CDR3 sequences listed, 11% to 15% were seen once; the top ten hold 6.5% to 8.5%. The sequence came from a man in his fifties who received an inactivated influenza vaccine. V and J are TRBV4-3 and TRBJ2-7; D gene uncertain. Sequencing was performed on PBMCs from blood, taken 14 to 15 days before vaccination. CDR3 sequence (DNA): TGCGCCAGCAGCCAAGATTATGCGCTGGCCTACGAGCAGTACTTC. Protein sequence: CASSQDYALAYEQYF.